The clone carrying this T cell receptor beta chain was counted at least ten times. Its target is not known. The data originate from a study of T-cell reconstitution after alpha-beta-depleted transplantation in children. Whole-study findings and limits: At the one-year point after transplant, T-cell counts and TCRbeta diversity were found to come mostly from T cells that had been newly produced. Expanded clones from the graft, numbering several hundred, reportedly supplied alpha-beta T cells about two months after transplant. Some patients' high day-60 TCRbeta diversity was attributed to recipient cells surviving conditioning.

The CDR3 is 15 residues long. V lost 3 bases, J lost 6 bases, and 6 bases stayed unmatched. Germline lookup yields CDR1 SGHRS and CDR2 YFSETQ. The TCRbeta library was prepared with unique molecular identifiers. TCRdb passed the PCR reads through MiXCR, listing each CDR3 protein once. The data hold about 600,000 distinct CDR3 sequences, with 23% observed a single time. The sequenced sample was PBMCs, mostly from graft donor cells, obtained 360 days after TCRalphabeta/CD19-depleted stem cell transplant. The chain has TRBV5-1 and TRBJ1-2; TRBD1 agrees at 12 bases. This clonotype originated in a boy in the first two years of life who had a stem cell transplant for acute myeloid leukemia, so the T cells may come from the graft donor. The CDR3, as DNA: TGCGCCAGCAGCTGGGGGACAGGGGGCACGAATGGCTACACCTTC. It is translated as CASSWGTGGTNGYTF.